This T cell receptor (beta chain) was found in a study of control samples from healthy donors and cancer patients. The method was immunoSEQ multiplex PCR; TCRdb's version includes in-frame clones alone and lacks a portion of them. The sample consists of about 55,000 clones, around 90% of them appearing once. The V gene's germline CDR1 is SEHNR and CDR2 FQNEAQ (reference sequence). The CDR3 totals 13 residues. V shed 5 bases and J shed 5 bases, with 12 bases lying between them. The chain recombines TRBV7-9 with TRBJ1-1; D is undetermined. This clonotype was obtained from a man aged 45-65 years in good health. Sequences were obtained from blood. CDR3 loop: CASSQAAGTEAFF. DNA for the CDR3: TGTGCCAGCAGCCAGGCAGCCGGAACTGAAGCTTTCTTT. Together with reference TRBV7-9 and TRBJ1-1, the CDR3 gives the full variable domain: DTGVSQNPRHKITKRGQNVTFRCDPISEHNRLYWYRQTLGQGPEFLTYFQNEAQLEKSRLLSDRFSAERPKGSFSTLEIQRTEQGDSAMYLCASSQAAGTEAFFGQGTRLTVV.